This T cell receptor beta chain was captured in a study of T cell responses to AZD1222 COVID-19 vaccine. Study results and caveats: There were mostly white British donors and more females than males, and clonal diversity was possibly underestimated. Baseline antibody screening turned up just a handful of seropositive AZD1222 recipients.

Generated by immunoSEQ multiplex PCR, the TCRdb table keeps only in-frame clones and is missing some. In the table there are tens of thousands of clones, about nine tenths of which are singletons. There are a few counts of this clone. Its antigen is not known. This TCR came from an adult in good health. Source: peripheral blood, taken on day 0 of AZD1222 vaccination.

The CDR3 is CASSYSNRGSEKLFF. CDR3 DNA: TGTGCCAGCAGTTACTCGAACAGGGGCAGTGAAAAACTGTTTTTT. The chain is built from TRBV6-5 and TRBJ1-4, with 7 bases identical to TRBD1. CDR3 length equals 15 residues. Germline V gene sequence: CDR1 MNHEY, CDR2 SVGAGI. V trimming: 0 bases; J trimming: 7 bases; junction bases outside the gene matches: 5.